The 21 T cell receptor beta chains presented below share a single source sample, sequenced in a study of T-cell memory formation after mild COVID-19. TCRdb passed the 5' RACE reads through MiXCR, listing each CDR3 protein once. Altogether approximately 490,000 distinct CDR3 sequences are present, roughly 22% being singletons, with the ten largest covering around 13%. Sample: PBMCs or a T cell subset sorted from them (not recorded which). The receptors were gathered from an adult woman who had mild COVID-19 (a few samples of this study predate the infection). Cell type and time point are not known.

This clonotype was observed a handful of times. The CDR3 region is CASSYSGRGSSPLHF. The CDR3 bases are TGTGCCAGCAGTTACTCCGGCAGGGGATCTTCACCCCTCCACTTT. The rearrangement joins TRBV6-5 to TRBJ1-6, with D perhaps TRBD1 (6 bases). The CDR3 length is 15 residues. Trimming removed 0 bases from V and 9 bases from J, with 12 bases in between. CDR1 and CDR2 (germline): MNHEY, SVGAGI.

The chain couples TRBV5-1 to TRBJ2-5, with D possibly called TRBD1 or TRBD2 (5 bases each). The germline gives CDR1 SGHRS, CDR2 YFSETQ. V was clipped by 5 bases and J by 5 bases, with 22 bases between them. The CDR3 extends over 16 amino acids. The CDR3 region is CASRHGTGTAGETQYF. CDR3 bases: TGCGCCAGCAGACATGGTACCGGGACGGCGGGCGAGACCCAGTACTTC.

The CDR3 sequence: CASSVAGGYSTDTQYF. The CDR3 bases are TGTGCCAGCAGCGTAGCTGGCGGATACAGCACAGATACGCAGTATTTT. The genes are TRBV9 and TRBJ2-3; D not certain. Germline V lookup: CDR1 SGDLS, CDR2 YYNGEE. CDR3 length: 16 residues. With 0 bases removed from V and 0 bases from J, the gap between germline ends came to 11 bases.

The CDR3 bases are TGCGCCAGCAGCCCGACAGGGGTAGGGGGCTACACCTTC. This sequence encodes CASSPTGVGGYTF. V and J are TRBV5-1 and TRBJ1-2, with 8 bases fitting TRBD1. There are 13 residues in the CDR3. From germline, CDR1 is SGHRS and CDR2 YFSETQ. With V trimmed by 4 bases and J by 8 bases, 7 bases remained unmatched.

The gene calls are TRBV27 and TRBJ2-7; D unresolved. The V gene lost 5 bases and the J gene lost 2 bases, with 10 bases spanning the gap. Germline CDR1 and CDR2: MNHEY and SMNVEV (reference sequence). The length of the CDR3 is 13 residues. DNA for the CDR3: TGTGCCAGCAGTCCGAAGGCCACCTACGAGCAGTACTTC. This sequence encodes CASSPKATYEQYF.

This clonotype was seen a handful of times. This chain connects TRBV19 to TRBJ1-2; weak D call: TRBD1 (6 bases). The germline V gene has CDR1 LNHDA and CDR2 SQIVND (reference sequence). V lost 4 bases, J lost 0 bases, and 9 bases lay in between. The CDR3 spans 14 residues. CDR3 sequence: CASSKDRSNYGYTF. CDR3 bases: TGTGCCAGTAGTAAAGACAGGTCTAACTATGGCTACACCTTC.

A few counts support this clonotype. The chain employs TRBV7-2 and TRBJ2-3; a possible D gene is TRBD2 (5 bases). Trimming pared 4 bases from V and 9 bases from J, leaving 29 bases between. The germline V gene encodes CDR1 SGHTA and CDR2 FQGNSA. CDR3 length equals 18 residues. Here the CDR3 DNA reads TGTGCCAGCAGCTCCCCGCTAGCTTGGCTGGGGATTATAGGGACGCAGTATTTT. It encodes CASSSPLAWLGIIGTQYF.

This sequence joins TRBV6-5 and TRBJ2-7; D is possibly TRBD2 (6 bases). The CDR3 is 13 residues long. Trimming shortened V by 3 bases and J by 3 bases, and 9 bases separated the two germline ends. Germline V CDR1 and CDR2: MNHEY, SVGAGI. The CDR3 DNA is TGTGCCAGCAGTTATGCGGGGAGCTACGAGCAGTACTTC. Amino acid sequence: CASSYAGSYEQYF.

This clonotype was found a few times. The CDR3 region has the DNA TGCGCCGTCCTAGCAGGGACTAGCGGAGAAAGCTACAATGAGCAGTTCTTC. It yields the protein CAVLAGTSGESYNEQFF. This chain links TRBV23-1 with TRBJ2-1, with 11 positions matching TRBD2. TRBV23-1 is treated as an ORF (open reading frame) with a function not yet certain. The ends lost 11 bases at V and 3 bases at J; junction bases unmatched: 15. The CDR3 length is 17 residues.

This clonotype has more than one count but fewer than ten. V gene TRBV18 combines with J gene TRBJ1-5, with 9 bases that match TRBD1. The CDR3 totals 16 residues. With 4 bases clipped from V and 4 bases from J, the junction kept 8 bases outside the gene matches. Germline CDR1 reads KGHSH; CDR2 reads LQKENI. The DNA of the CDR3 is TGTGCCAGCTCACTCCTGGACAGGGGACCAAATCAGCCCCAGCATTTT. Amino acids: CASSLLDRGPNQPQHF. The entire variable domain, with the rest obtained from reference TRBV18 and TRBJ1-5, is as follows: NAGVMQNPRHLVRRRGQEARLRCSPMKGHSHVYWYRQLPEEGLKFMVYLQKENIIDESGMPKERFSAEFPKEGPSILRIQQVVRGDSAAYFCASSLLDRGPNQPQHFGDGTRLSIL.

V is TRBV5-4 and J is TRBJ2-3; D is uncertain. The CDR3 totals 15 residues. V was shortened by 1 base and J by 2 bases, with 11 bases between the two germline ends. Germline CDR1 reads SGHNT; CDR2 reads YYREEE (reference sequence). The CDR3 loop is CASSLQQELTDTQYF. CDR3 in DNA: TGTGCCAGCAGCTTGCAGCAGGAGCTCACAGATACGCAGTATTTT.

The chain links TRBV5-4 to TRBJ2-1; 14 bases fit TRBD2. CDR3 size: 16 residues. Germline loops: CDR1 SGHNT, CDR2 YYREEE (reference sequence). V gave up 3 bases and J gave up 4 bases; unmatched junction bases: 3. The CDR3: CASSSGTSGSYNEQFF. CDR3 DNA sequence: TGTGCCAGCAGCTCGGGGACTAGCGGGAGTTACAATGAGCAGTTCTTC.

The chain's CDR3 is CASSLEQGGYTF. The DNA for the CDR3 is TGTGCCAGCAGCTTAGAACAGGGTGGCTACACCTTC. The chain combines TRBV7-9 with TRBJ1-2; the D gene is possibly TRBD1 (6 bases). This CDR3 is built from 12 residues. CDR1 is SEHNR and CDR2 is FQNEAQ in the germline V gene (reference sequence). V shed 1 base and J shed 7 bases, with 7 bases lying between them.

The chain is built from TRBV2 and TRBJ2-5; possible D gene TRBD2, 7 bases. From germline, CDR1 is SNHLY and CDR2 FYNNEI. V lost 6 bases, J lost 5 bases, and 19 bases lay in between. The length of the CDR3 is 15 residues. DNA for the CDR3: TGTGCCAGCAGGTATTCGGCGGGGGCGAGGGAGACCCAGTACTTC. It encodes CASRYSAGARETQYF.

The chain employs TRBV5-1 and TRBJ2-3; no definite D call. CDR1 SGHRS and CDR2 YFSETQ come from the germline V gene. The CDR3 covers 15 residues. The germline V and J ends were trimmed by 3 bases and 1 base, with 12 bases remaining between them. The CDR3 DNA is TGCGCCAGCAGCTATACTACCCTCGGCACAGATACGCAGTATTTT. It codes for CASSYTTLGTDTQYF.

The sample holds a few counts of this clonotype. CDR3 coding DNA: TGCGCCAGCACCACCAGGGCCGGGACAGGAGGCGAGCAGTACTTC. This sequence encodes CASTTRAGTGGEQYF. The genes are TRBV5-1 and TRBJ2-7; 8 positions match TRBD1. With 6 bases clipped from V and 6 bases from J, the junction kept 14 bases outside the gene matches. The CDR3 covers 15 residues. The V gene's germline CDR1 is SGHRS and CDR2 YFSETQ.

This clonotype was picked up a small number of times. The genes are TRBV5-1 and TRBJ1-1; D remains ambiguous. The germline V gene has CDR1 SGHRS and CDR2 YFSETQ. There are 14 residues in the CDR3. Trimming stripped 4 bases from V and 0 bases from J, with 10 bases between. The CDR3 DNA sequence: TGCGCCAGCAGCACGGGGAGTTTGAACACTGAAGCTTTCTTT. As protein: CASSTGSLNTEAFF.

This chain connects TRBV11-3 to TRBJ2-3; 7 bases fit TRBD1. CDR3 size: 16 residues. Per germline, CDR1 SGHNT and CDR2 YENEEA. Losses at the gene ends were 4 bases for V and 3 bases for J; bases not matched to a gene: 10. CDR3 amino acids: CASSSGQAQRTDTQYF. The DNA for the CDR3 is TGTGCCAGCAGCTCCGGACAGGCCCAGAGGACAGATACGCAGTATTTT.

This clonotype occurred once. The genes are TRBV24-1 and TRBJ2-7; the D gene is possibly TRBD2 (6 bases). Trimming shortened V by 4 bases and J by 3 bases, and 9 bases separated the two germline ends. The germline gives CDR1 KGHDR, CDR2 SFDVKD. The CDR3 has 13 residues. The CDR3 DNA sequence: TGTGCCACCAGTGAACCCGGGAGCTACGAGCAGTACTTC. Protein product: CATSEPGSYEQYF.

This clonotype has more than one count but fewer than ten. This chain joins TRBV19 and TRBJ2-1; 7 bases are shared with TRBD2. The CDR3 totals 15 residues. Germline-derived CDR1 and CDR2 are LNHDA and SQIVND (reference sequence). Losses at the gene ends were 4 bases for V and 4 bases for J; bases not matched to a gene: 7. The CDR3 nucleotides read TGTGCCAGTAGTAGGGAGGGAGGAGGTTACAATGAGCAGTTCTTC. Translated: CASSREGGGYNEQFF.

The chain has TRBV20-1 and TRBJ1-6, with 8 bases identical to TRBD1. CDR1 is DFQATT and CDR2 is SNEGSKA in the germline V gene (reference sequence). This CDR3 region has 13 residues. V lost 6 bases and J lost 9; bases outside the gene matches: 7. As DNA, the CDR3 is TGCAGTGCAAACGGACAGGGCCGTTCACCCCTCCACTTT. Protein sequence: CSANGQGRSPLHF.